The clone carrying this T cell receptor beta chain was counted only a few times. In germline, CDR1 is SGHVS, CDR2 FQNEAQ. The CDR3 covers 15 residues. The V and J ends lost 3 bases and 4 bases, in that order; junction bases with no gene match: 6. One entry per CDR3 protein results from TCRdb running MiXCR on the 5' RACE reads. Found here are 1.5 million to 2 million distinct CDR3 sequences, less than 40% of them singletons; the top ten hold more than 0.25%. The sample belongs to a study of identical twins. The chain has TRBV7-8 and TRBJ2-4; 7 bases align to TRBD1. The sequenced sample was cord blood. The source is a newborn girl in good health. CDR3 sequence (DNA): TGTGCCAGCAGCTTGCCGACAGGGACGAAAAACATTCAGTACTTC. Translation gives CASSLPTGTKNIQYF.